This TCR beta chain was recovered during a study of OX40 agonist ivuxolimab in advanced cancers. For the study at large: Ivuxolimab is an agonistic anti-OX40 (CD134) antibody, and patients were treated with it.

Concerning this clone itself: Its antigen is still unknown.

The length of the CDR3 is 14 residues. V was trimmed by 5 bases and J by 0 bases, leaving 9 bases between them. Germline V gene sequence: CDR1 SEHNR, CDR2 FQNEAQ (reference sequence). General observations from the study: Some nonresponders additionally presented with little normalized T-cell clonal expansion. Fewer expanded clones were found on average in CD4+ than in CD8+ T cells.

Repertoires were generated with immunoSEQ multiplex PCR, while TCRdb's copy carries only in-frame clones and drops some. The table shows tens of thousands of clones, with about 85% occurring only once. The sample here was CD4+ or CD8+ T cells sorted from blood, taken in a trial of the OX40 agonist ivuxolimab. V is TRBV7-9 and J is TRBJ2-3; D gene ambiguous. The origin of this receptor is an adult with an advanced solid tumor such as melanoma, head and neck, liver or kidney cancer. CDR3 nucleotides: TGTGCCAGCAGCCATCGAGGTAGCACAGATACGCAGTATTTT. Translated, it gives CASSHRGSTDTQYF.